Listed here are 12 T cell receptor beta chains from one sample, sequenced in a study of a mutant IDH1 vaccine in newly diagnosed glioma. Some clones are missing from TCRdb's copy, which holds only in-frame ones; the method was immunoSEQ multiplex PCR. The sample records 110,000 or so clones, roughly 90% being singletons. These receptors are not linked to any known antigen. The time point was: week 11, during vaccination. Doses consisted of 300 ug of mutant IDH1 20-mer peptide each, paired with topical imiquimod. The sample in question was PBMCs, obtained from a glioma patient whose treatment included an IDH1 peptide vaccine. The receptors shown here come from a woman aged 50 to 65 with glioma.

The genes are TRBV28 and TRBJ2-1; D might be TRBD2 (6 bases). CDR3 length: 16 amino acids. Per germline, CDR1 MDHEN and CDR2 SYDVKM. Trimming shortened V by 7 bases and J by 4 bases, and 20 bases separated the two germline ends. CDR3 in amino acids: CASTSGAALGYNEQFF. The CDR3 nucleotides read TGTGCCAGCACTTCGGGAGCGGCCCTCGGGTACAATGAGCAGTTCTTC.

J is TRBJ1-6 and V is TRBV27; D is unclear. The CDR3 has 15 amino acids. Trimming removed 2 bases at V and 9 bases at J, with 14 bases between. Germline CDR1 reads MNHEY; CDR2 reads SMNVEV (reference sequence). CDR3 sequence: CASSLPPPGTSPLHF. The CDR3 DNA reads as TGTGCCAGCAGTTTACCCCCCCCAGGAACTTCACCCCTCCACTTT.

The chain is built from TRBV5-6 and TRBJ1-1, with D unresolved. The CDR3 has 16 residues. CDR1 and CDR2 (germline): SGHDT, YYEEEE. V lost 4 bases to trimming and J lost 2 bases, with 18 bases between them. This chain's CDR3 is CASSLLLSQINTEAFF. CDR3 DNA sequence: TGTGCCAGCAGCCTACTCCTGTCTCAGATAAACACTGAAGCTTTCTTT.

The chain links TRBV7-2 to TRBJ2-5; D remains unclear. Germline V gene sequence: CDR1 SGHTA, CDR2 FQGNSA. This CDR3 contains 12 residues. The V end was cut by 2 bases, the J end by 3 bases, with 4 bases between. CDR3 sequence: CASSLNEETQYF. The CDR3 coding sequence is TGTGCCAGCAGCTTAAACGAAGAGACCCAGTACTTC.

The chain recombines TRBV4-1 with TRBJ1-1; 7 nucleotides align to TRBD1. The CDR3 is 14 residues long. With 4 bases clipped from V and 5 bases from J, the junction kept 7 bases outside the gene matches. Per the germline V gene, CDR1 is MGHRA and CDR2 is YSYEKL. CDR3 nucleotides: TGCGCCAGCAGCCCACAGGGGCGGGGGACTGAAGCTTTCTTT. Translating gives CASSPQGRGTEAFF.

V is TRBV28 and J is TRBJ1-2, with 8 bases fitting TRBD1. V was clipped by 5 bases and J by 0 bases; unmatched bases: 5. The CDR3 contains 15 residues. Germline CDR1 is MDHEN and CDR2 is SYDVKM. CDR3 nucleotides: TGTGCCAGCAGTCCCACAGGGGGAGCTAACTATGGCTACACCTTC. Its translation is CASSPTGGANYGYTF.

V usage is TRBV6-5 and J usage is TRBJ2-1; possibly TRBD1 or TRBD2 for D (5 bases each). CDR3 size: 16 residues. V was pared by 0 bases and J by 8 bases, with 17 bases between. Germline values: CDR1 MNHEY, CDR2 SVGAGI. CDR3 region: CASSYSRDRLSYEQFF. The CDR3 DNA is TGTGCCAGCAGTTACTCCCGGGACCGATTATCCTATGAGCAGTTCTTC.

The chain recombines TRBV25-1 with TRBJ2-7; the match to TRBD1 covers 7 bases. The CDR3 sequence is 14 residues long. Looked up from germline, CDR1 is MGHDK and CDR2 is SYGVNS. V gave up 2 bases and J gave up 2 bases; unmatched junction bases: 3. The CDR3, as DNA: TGTGCCAGCAGTGAACAACAGGGGACCTACGAGCAGTACTTC. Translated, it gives CASSEQQGTYEQYF.

CDR3 sequence: CASSGPGQGKRGYTF. The CDR3 nucleotides read TGTGCCAGCAGTGGTCCGGGACAGGGGAAGCGGGGCTACACCTTC. The rearrangement joins TRBV28 to TRBJ1-2; 10 bases are a match to TRBD1. CDR3 length: 15 residues. Trimming took 5 bases from V and 8 from J; bases not matched to a gene: 11. Germline V gene lookup returns CDR1 MDHEN and CDR2 SYDVKM.

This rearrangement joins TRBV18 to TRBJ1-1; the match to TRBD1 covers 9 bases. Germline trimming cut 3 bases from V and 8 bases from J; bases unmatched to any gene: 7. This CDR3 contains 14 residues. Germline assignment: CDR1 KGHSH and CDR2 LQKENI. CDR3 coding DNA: TGTGCCAGCTCACCCACGGACAGGGGCGGCGAAGCTTTCTTT. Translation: CASSPTDRGGEAFF.

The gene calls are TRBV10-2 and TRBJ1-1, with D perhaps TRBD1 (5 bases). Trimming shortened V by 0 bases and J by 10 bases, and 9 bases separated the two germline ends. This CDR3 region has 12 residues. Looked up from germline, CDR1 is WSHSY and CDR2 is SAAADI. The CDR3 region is CASSESGGTAFF. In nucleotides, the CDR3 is TGCGCCAGCAGTGAGTCGGGGGGAACAGCTTTCTTT.

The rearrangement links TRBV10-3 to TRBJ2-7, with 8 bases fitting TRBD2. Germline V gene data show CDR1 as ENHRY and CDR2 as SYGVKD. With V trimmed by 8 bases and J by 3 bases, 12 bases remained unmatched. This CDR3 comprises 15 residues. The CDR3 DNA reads TGTGCCATCCGGGGGAGGACTAGCTCGGACTACGAGCAGTACTTC. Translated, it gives CAIRGRTSSDYEQYF.